The T cell receptor beta chain under discussion was sequenced for a study of technical replicates of blood from several donors. This table comes from immunoSEQ multiplex PCR, and its TCRdb copy is limited to in-frame clones, with some not included. The sample shows around 79,000 clones, more than 85% of them seen only once. CDR3 length equals 15 residues. The junction had 5 bases not matched to a gene; V was cut back by 3 bases and J by 1 base. Germline values: CDR1 SGDLS, CDR2 YYNGEE. V is TRBV9 and J is TRBJ2-3; 7 bases align to TRBD2. The TCR comes from a human donor in good health. Some clones in this sample may be carry-over from other donors' samples. Sequenced sample: T cells isolated from PBMCs. The CDR3 DNA sequence: TGTGCCAGCAGCGCCGGCCTAGCGGGCACAGATACGCAGTATTTT. It is translated as CASSAGLAGTDTQYF.